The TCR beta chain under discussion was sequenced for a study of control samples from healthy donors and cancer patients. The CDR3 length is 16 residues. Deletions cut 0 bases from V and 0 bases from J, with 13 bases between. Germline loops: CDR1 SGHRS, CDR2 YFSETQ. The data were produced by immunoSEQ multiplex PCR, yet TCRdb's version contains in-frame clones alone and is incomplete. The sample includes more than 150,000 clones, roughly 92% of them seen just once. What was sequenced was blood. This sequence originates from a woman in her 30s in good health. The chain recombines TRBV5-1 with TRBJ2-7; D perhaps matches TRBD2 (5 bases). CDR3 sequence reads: CASSLAPDLGSYEQYF. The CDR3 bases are TGCGCCAGCAGCTTGGCCCCGGACTTAGGCTCCTACGAGCAGTACTTC. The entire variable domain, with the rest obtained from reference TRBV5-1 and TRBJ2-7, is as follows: KAGVTQTPRYLIKTRGQQVTLSCSPISGHRSVSWYQQTPGQGLQFLFEYFSETQRNKGNFPGRFSGRQFSNSRSEMNVSTLELGDSALYLCASSLAPDLGSYEQYFGPGTRLTVT.